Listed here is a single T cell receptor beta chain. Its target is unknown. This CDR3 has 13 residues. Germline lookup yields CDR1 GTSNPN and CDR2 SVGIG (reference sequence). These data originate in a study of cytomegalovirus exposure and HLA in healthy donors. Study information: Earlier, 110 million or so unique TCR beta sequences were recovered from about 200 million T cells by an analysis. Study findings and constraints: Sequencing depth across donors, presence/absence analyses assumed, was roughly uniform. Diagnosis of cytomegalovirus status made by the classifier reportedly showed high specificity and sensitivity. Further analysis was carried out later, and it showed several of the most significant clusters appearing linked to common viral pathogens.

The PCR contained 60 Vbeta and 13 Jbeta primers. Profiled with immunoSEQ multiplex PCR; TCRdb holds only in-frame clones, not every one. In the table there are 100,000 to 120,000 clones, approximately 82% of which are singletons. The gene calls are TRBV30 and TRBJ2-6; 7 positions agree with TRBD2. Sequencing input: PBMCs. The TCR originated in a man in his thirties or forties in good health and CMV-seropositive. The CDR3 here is CALVGGMANVLTF. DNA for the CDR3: TGTGCTCTGGTCGGGGGGATGGCCAACGTCCTGACTTTC. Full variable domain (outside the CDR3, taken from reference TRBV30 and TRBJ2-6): SQTIHQWPATLVQPVGSPLSLECTVEGTSNPNLYWYRQAAGRGLQLLFYSVGIGQISSEVPQNLSASRPQDRQFILSSKKLLLSDSGFYLCALVGGMANVLTFGAGSRLTVL.